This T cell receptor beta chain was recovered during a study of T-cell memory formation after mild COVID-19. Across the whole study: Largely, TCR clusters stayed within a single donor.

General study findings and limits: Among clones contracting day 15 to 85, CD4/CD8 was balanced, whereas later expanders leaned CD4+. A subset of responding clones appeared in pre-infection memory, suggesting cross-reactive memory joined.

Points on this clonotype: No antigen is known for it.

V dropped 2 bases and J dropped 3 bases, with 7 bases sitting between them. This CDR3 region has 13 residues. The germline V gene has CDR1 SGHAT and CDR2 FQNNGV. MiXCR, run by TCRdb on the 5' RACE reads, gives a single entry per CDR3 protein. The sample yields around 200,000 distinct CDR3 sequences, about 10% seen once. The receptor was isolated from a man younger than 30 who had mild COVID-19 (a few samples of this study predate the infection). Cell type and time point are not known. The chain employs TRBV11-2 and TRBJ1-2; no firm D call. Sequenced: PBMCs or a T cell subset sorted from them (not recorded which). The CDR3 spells CASSLNGDYGYTF. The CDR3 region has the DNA TGTGCCAGCAGCTTAAACGGGGACTATGGCTACACCTTC.